These T cell receptor beta chains were read from a single sample in a study of OX40 agonist ivuxolimab in advanced cancers. TCRdb's table, derived via immunoSEQ multiplex PCR, lists solely in-frame clones and lacks some. The sample includes approximately 89,000 clones, 90% to 95% of them seen just once. Sequences were derived from CD4+ or CD8+ T cells sorted from blood, sampled in a trial of the OX40 agonist ivuxolimab. Receptors were obtained from an adult with an advanced solid tumor such as melanoma, head and neck, liver or kidney cancer. Each CDR3 is given with its conserved first and last residue. D genes are given only for firm matches. Some rows have no size entry. The others give once, few or many, or a class for an expanded clone.

>TRBV6-6|TRBJ2-7|.|.
TGTGCCAGCAGTATAGAAGGGGCAACCGGGTACTTC
CASSIEGATGYF
>TRBV10-3|TRBJ1-5|TRBD1|few
TGTGCCATCAGTGGTCAGGGGGATCAGCCCCAGCATTTT
CAISGQGDQPQHF
>TRBV28|TRBJ2-1|TRBD2|.
TGTGCCAGCAGTCCCCAGGGACTAGCGGGAGTCTATGAGCAGTTCTTC
CASSPQGLAGVYEQFF
>TRBV6-5|TRBJ2-4|.|.
TGTGCCAGCAGTAAGACAGGAGAAAACATTCAGTACTTC
CASSKTGENIQYF
>TRBV28|TRBJ1-4|TRBD1|.
TGTGCCAGCAGACCCGGACAGGGCGGGTTAAAGGCTAATGAAAAACTGTTTTTT
CASRPGQGGLKANEKLFF
>TRBV30|TRBJ2-7|.|.
TGTGCCTGGAGTGACGGAGTGAACTACGAGCAGTACTTC
CAWSDGVNYEQYF
>TRBV9|TRBJ2-1|TRBD1|.
TGTGCCAGCAGCGTAGAGGGACAGGGGGCCATGAATGAGCAGTTCTTC
CASSVEGQGAMNEQFF
>TRBV4-1|TRBJ2-7|TRBD2|once
TGCGCCAGCAGCCAAGATCCCGGCGGGAGCTCCTACGAGCAGTACTTC
CASSQDPGGSSYEQYF
>TRBV30|TRBJ2-5|.|.
TGTGCCTGGAGCGCAGGGGTAGAGACCCAGTACTTC
CAWSAGVETQYF
>TRBV30|TRBJ2-3|.|.
TGTGCCTGGAGGCCGATGGGAGATACGCAGTATTTT
CAWRPMGDTQYF
>TRBV18|TRBJ2-1|TRBD2|.
TGTGCCAGCTCACCCGTCAGGACTAGCGGCCTCAATGAGCAGTTCTTC
CASSPVRTSGLNEQFF
>TRBV18|TRBJ2-7|TRBD1|.
TGTGCCAGCTCACCACCGGGACAGAATTACGAGCAGTACTTC
CASSPPGQNYEQYF
>TRBV4-2|TRBJ2-7|TRBD2|.
TGTGCCAGCAGCCAATCTAGCGGAACCTACGAGCAGTACTTC
CASSQSSGTYEQYF
>TRBV4-2|TRBJ2-1|.|.
TGTGCCAGCAGCCAAGAAAGTCTATCCGTGAGTGAGCAGTTCTTC
CASSQESLSVSEQFF
>TRBV18|TRBJ1-2|TRBD1|.
TGTGCCAGCTCACCGACGACAGGGGGTTTGCGTGGCTACACCTTC
CASSPTTGGLRGYTF